This section outlines one T cell receptor (beta chain) sequence together with its context. Antigen: not known. Through a sample-barcoded 5' primer and a J-beta primer mix, a second PCR was run for about 7 to 12 cycles. Tagging of each cDNA molecule was performed by a template-switch adaptor with 12 random nucleotides. TCRdb reprocessed the 5' RACE reads with MiXCR, giving one entry per CDR3 protein. Among about 1.8 million distinct CDR3 sequences listed, 40% to 55% were seen once. A minimum of 7 million PBMCs was isolated per sample. These data originate in a study of blood T cells in healthy people across ages. Study conclusions and caveats: Naive and antigen-experienced cells could not be conclusively compared, given unsorted PBMCs.

The receptor was derived from a middle-aged woman in good health. Sequencing was performed on blood.

The CDR3 sequence: CASSLGQSSSYNEQYF. CDR3 nucleotide sequence: TGCGCCAGCAGCTTGGGACAGTCAAGCTCCTACAATGAGCAGTACTTC. The chain joins TRBV5-1 to TRBJ2-1; TRBD1 might be the D (5 bases). The J call is in doubt because the DNA end fits TRBJ2-7 better. The CDR3 consists of 16 residues. Germline V lookup: CDR1 SGHRS, CDR2 YFSETQ.